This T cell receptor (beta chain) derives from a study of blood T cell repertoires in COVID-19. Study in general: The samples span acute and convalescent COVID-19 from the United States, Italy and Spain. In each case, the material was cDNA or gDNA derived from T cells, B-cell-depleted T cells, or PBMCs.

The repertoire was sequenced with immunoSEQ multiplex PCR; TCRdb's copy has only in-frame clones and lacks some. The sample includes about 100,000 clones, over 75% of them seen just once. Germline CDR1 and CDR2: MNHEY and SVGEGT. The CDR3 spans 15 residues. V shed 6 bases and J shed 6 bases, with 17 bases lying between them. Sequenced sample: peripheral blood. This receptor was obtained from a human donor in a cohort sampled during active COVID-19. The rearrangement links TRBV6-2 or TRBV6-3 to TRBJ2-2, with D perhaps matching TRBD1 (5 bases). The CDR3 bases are TGTGCCAGCAGCCGAAATACAGGTGGACCCGGGGAGCTGTTTTTT. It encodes CASSRNTGGPGELFF.